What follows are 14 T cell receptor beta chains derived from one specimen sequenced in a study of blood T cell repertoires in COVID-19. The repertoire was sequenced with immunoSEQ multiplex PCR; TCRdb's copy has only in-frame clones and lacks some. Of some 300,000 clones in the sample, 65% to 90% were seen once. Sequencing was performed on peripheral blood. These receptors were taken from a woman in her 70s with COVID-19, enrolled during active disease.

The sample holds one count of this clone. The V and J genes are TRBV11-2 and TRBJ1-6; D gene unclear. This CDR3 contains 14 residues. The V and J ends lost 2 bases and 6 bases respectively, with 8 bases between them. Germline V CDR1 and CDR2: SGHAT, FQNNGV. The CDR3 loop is CASSLSNLNSPLHF. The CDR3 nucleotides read TGTGCCAGCAGCTTAAGCAACCTTAATTCACCCCTCCACTTT.

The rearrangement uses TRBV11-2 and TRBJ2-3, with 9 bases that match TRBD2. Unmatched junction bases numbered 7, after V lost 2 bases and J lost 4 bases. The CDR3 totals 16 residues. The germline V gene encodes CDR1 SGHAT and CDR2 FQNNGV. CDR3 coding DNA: TGTGCCAGCAGCTTACAGTCCGCGGGGGGGGCAGATACGCAGTATTTT. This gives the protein CASSLQSAGGADTQYF.

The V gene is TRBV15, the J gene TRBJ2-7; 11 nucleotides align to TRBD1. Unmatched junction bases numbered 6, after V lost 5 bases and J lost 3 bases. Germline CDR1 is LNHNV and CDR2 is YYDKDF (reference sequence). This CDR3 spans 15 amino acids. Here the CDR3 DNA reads TGTGCCACCAGCCGTGGACAGGGGGCGGGCTACGAGCAGTACTTC. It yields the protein CATSRGQGAGYEQYF.

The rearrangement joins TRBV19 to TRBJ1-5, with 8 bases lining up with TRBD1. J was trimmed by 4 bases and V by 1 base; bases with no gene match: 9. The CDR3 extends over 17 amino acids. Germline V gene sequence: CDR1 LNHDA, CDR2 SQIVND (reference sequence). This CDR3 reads CASSIGGRDRSNQPQHF. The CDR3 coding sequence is TGTGCCAGTAGTATAGGCGGCCGGGACAGGAGTAATCAGCCCCAGCATTTT.

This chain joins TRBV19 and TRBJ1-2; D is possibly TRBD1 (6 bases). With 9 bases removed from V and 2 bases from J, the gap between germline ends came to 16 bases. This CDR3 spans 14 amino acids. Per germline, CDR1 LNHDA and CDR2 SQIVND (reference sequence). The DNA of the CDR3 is TGTGCCAGCTCCGACGGGGGGCGAAACTATGGCTACACCTTC. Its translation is CASSDGGRNYGYTF.

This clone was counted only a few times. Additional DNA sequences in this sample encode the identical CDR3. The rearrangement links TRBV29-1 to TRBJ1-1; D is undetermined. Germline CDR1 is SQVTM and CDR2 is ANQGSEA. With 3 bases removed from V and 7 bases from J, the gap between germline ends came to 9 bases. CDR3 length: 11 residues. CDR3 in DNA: TGCAGCGTTGAGCGGGCCAATGAAGCTTTCTTT. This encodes CSVERANEAFF.

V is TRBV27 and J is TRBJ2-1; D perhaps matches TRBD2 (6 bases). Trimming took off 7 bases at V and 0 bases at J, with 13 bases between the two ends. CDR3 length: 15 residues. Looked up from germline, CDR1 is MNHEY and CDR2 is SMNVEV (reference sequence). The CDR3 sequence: CASKMRGDSYNEQFF. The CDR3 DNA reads TGTGCCAGCAAGATGCGGGGTGACTCCTACAATGAGCAGTTCTTC.

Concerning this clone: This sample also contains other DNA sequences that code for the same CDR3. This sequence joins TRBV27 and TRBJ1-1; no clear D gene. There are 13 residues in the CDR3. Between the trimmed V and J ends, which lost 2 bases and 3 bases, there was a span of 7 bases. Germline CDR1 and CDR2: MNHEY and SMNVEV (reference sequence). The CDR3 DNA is TGTGCCAGCAGTTTAGGGGAGTACACTGAAGCTTTCTTT. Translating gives CASSLGEYTEAFF.

CDR3 nucleotide sequence: TGTGCCAGCAGCAGCCGAGAAATCGCGGCTCTGAACACTGAAGCTTTCTTT. It specifies CASSSREIAALNTEAFF. The chain uses TRBV21-1 and TRBJ1-1. TRBV21-1 is recorded as a pseudogene. This CDR3 has 17 amino acids.

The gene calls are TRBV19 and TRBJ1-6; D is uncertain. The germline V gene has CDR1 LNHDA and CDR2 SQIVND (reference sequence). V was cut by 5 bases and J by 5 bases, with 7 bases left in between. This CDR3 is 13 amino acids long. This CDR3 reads CASSLGDNSPLHF. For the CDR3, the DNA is TGTGCCAGTAGTTTGGGAGATAATTCACCCCTCCACTTT.

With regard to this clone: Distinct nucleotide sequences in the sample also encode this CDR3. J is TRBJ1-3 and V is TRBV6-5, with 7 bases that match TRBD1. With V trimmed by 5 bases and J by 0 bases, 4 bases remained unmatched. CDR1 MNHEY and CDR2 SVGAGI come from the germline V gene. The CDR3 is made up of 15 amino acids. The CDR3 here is CASSRGTDSGNTIYF. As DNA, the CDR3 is TGTGCCAGCAGTCGTGGGACAGACTCTGGAAACACCATATATTTT.

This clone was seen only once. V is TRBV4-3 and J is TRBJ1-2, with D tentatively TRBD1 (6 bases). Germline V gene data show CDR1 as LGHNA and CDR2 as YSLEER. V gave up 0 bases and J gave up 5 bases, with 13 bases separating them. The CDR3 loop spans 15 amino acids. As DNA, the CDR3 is TGCGCCAGCAGCCAAGAAAGGACAGATCTATATGGCTACACCTTC. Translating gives CASSQERTDLYGYTF.

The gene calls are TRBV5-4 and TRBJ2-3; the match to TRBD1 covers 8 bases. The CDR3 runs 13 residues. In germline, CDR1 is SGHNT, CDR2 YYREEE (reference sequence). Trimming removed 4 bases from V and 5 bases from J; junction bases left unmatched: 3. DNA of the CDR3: TGTGCCAGCAGCGGACAGGGCAAAGATACGCAGTATTTT. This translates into CASSGQGKDTQYF.

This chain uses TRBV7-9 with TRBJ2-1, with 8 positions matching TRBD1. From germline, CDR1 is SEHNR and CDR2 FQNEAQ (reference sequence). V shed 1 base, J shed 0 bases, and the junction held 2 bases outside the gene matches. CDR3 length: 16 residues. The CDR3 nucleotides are TGTGCCAGCAGCTTAGTTACAGGGGGCTCCTACAATGAGCAGTTCTTC. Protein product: CASSLVTGGSYNEQFF.